This TCR beta chain was sequenced for a study of immune cell composition in non-small cell lung cancer. On the study more broadly: Lung adenocarcinoma or squamous carcinoma made up most tumours. The study, taken as a whole, reports: In adenocarcinoma, maximal tumour-associated clone frequency tracked TIL tumour reactivity.

About this clone: Its cognate antigen is unknown.

Clones were sequenced by immunoSEQ multiplex PCR, and TCRdb holds only the in-frame ones, with some missing. The profile shows about 1,700 clones, approximately 85% of them singletons. Germline V gene sequence: CDR1 KGHSH, CDR2 LQKENI. V dropped 3 bases and J dropped 8; count of bases not matched to a gene: 6. The CDR3 is made up of 14 amino acids. The gene calls are TRBV18 and TRBJ2-1, with TRBD1 identical over 8 bases. The sequence came from a human donor with non-small cell lung cancer. Material: lung tumor tissue. CDR3 sequence reads: CASSPGTGLDEQFF. The CDR3 DNA reads as TGTGCCAGCTCACCGGGGACAGGCCTGGATGAGCAGTTCTTC.